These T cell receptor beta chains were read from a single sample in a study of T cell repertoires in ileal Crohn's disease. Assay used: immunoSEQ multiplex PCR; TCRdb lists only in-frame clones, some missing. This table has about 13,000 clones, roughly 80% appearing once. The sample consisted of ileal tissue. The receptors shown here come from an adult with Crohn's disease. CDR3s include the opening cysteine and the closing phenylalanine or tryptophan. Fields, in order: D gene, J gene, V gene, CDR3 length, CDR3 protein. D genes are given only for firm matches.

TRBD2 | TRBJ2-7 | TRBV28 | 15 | CAGRGLAGASYEQYF
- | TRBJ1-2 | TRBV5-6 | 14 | CASSWRQDNYGYTF
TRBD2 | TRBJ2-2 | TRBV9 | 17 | CASSVSSGGGDTGELFF
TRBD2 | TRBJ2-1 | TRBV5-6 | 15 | CASSSGLAAYNEQFF
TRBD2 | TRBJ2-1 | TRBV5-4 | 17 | CASSSRTSGDSYNEQFF
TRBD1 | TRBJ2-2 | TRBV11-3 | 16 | CASSTRDRGPDGELFF
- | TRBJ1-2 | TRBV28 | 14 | CASRGWGGLYGYTF
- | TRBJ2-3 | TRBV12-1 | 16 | CASSLRTSGVVDTQYF
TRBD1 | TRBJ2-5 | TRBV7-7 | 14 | CASSVGQDGETQYF
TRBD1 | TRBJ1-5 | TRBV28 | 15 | CASSKGDRINQPQHF